One sample yielded the 18 T cell receptor beta chains listed below, sequenced in a study of shared T cell receptors in the human thymus. The method was immunoSEQ multiplex PCR; TCRdb's version includes in-frame clones alone and lacks a portion of them. The repertoire holds 700,000 or so clones, with 70% to 90% as singletons. These data were also reused for a study on human thymus T cells.

Input material: thymocytes. The receptors were gathered from a girl less than two years old with a congenital heart defect.

The chain uses TRBV6-5 and TRBJ1-6; D may be TRBD1 (5 bases). This CDR3 is built from 15 residues. Germline assignment: CDR1 MNHEY and CDR2 SVGAGI. V shed 5 bases and J shed 8 bases, with 16 bases lying between them. The CDR3 DNA sequence: TGTGCCAGCAGTGCGCGGGGGTGGTGGGATTCACCCCTCCACTTT. Encoded protein: CASSARGWWDSPLHF.

V usage is TRBV15 and J usage is TRBJ1-5, with D hard to call. V dropped 1 base and J dropped 7 bases, with 11 bases sitting between them. The CDR3 spans 14 residues. CDR1 is LNHNV and CDR2 is YYDKDF in the germline V gene (reference sequence). CDR3 sequence: CATSRAPGWQPQHF. The CDR3 DNA sequence: TGTGCCACCAGCAGAGCCCCGGGGTGGCAGCCCCAGCATTTT.

This chain joins TRBV10-3 and TRBJ1-2, with 8 bases matching TRBD1. V shed 6 bases, J shed 4 bases, and the junction held 10 bases outside the gene matches. Germline V gene sequence: CDR1 ENHRY, CDR2 SYGVKD. The CDR3 is 15 residues long. CDR3 coding DNA: TGTGCCATCAGAGAAGGACAGGGCTGTGGCTATGGCTACACCTTC. It is translated as CAIREGQGCGYGYTF.

In this sample, this clone turned up a few times. V gene TRBV14 combines with J gene TRBJ2-7; unclear D gene. V lost 4 bases and J 1 base, leaving 17 bases between the germline ends. This CDR3 is 16 amino acids long. Germline CDR1 is SGHDN and CDR2 is FVKESK. CDR3 nucleotides: TGTGCCAGCAGCCCCCTGGGTTCCCGAGGATCCTACGAGCAGTACTTC. It yields the protein CASSPLGSRGSYEQYF.

CDR3 sequence: CASRNGGTGITDEQYF. The CDR3 DNA sequence: TGTGCCAGCAGGAACGGGGGGACAGGGATTACCGACGAGCAGTACTTC. The V call is TRBV28, the J call TRBJ2-7; 9 bases line up with TRBD1. The junction had 14 bases not matched to a gene; V was cut back by 6 bases and J by 5 bases. CDR1 and CDR2 (germline): MDHEN, SYDVKM. There are 16 residues in the CDR3. The full variable domain, its missing parts supplied by reference TRBV28 and TRBJ2-7, is DVKVTQSSRYLVKRTGEKVFLECVQDMDHENMFWYRQDPGLGLRLIYFSYDVKMKEKGDIPEGYSVSREKKERFSLILESASTNQTSMYLCASRNGGTGITDEQYFGPGTRLTVT.

The chain combines TRBV27 with TRBJ1-4; 10 bases match TRBD1. This CDR3 comprises 18 residues. V lost 4 bases, J lost 6 bases, and 14 bases stayed unmatched. The V gene's germline CDR1 is MNHEY and CDR2 SMNVEV (reference sequence). CDR3 bases: TGTGCCAGCAGTTCCCGGGACAGGGGAGAGAATGGGGATGAAAAACTGTTTTTT. Translating gives CASSSRDRGENGDEKLFF.

This rearrangement joins TRBV6-1 to TRBJ2-3; 8 nucleotides line up with TRBD1. V shed 6 bases and J 3 bases; nucleotides not matched to a gene: 8. The CDR3 length is 15 residues. Germline-derived CDR1 and CDR2 are MNHNS and SASEGT. As DNA, the CDR3 is TGTGCCAGCAGGACCAGGGGGCGAGGGACAGATACGCAGTATTTT. The encoded protein is CASRTRGRGTDTQYF.

With respect to this clone: A read error may account for a junction end that differs from germline. V usage is TRBV7-7 and J usage is TRBJ2-1; D might be TRBD2 (7 bases). CDR1 and CDR2 from the germline V gene are SSHAT and FNYEAQ (reference sequence). This CDR3 spans 14 amino acids. The CDR3 region is CASSPRRGGNEQFF. The CDR3 region has the DNA TGTGCTAGCAGCCCAAGGAGGGGGGGTAATGAGCAGTTCTTC.

The chain employs TRBV7-6 and TRBJ2-5, with TRBD2 matching 8 bases. Germline CDR1 is SGHVS and CDR2 is FNYEAQ. This CDR3 is 17 amino acids long. V lost 5 bases to trimming and J lost 1 base; unmatched junction nucleotides: 12. The CDR3 region has the DNA TGTGCCAGCAGCACCAAGGGCGGGGGGAACCCCCAAGAGACCCAGTACTTC. Amino acid sequence: CASSTKGGGNPQETQYF.

The rearrangement uses TRBV7-3 and TRBJ2-3; maybe TRBD1 (5 bases). Germline values: CDR1 SGHTA, CDR2 FQGTGA. The V end was cut by 1 base, the J end by 3 bases, with 5 bases between. The CDR3 is 13 residues long. The CDR3 bases are TGTGCCAGCAGCTTAAGACAGACAGATACGCAGTATTTT. Amino acid sequence: CASSLRQTDTQYF.

The chain combines TRBV4-3 with TRBJ2-1; D possibly corresponds to TRBD1 (7 bases). Germline loops: CDR1 LGHNA, CDR2 YSLEER. V was pared by 1 base and J by 5 bases, with 12 bases between. The CDR3 extends over 15 amino acids. Written as DNA, the CDR3 is TGCGCCAGCAGCCAAGGTCAGGGGGGAAACAATGAGCAGTTCTTC. It is translated as CASSQGQGGNNEQFF.

This clone was recorded a few times. This chain joins TRBV18 and TRBJ1-1; D remains unclear. The germline V gene has CDR1 KGHSH and CDR2 LQKENI. This CDR3 region has 13 residues. V gave up 3 bases and J gave up 6 bases, with 11 bases separating them. CDR3 loop: CASSPREKAEAFF. The CDR3, as DNA: TGTGCCAGCTCACCCCGGGAGAAGGCTGAAGCTTTCTTT.

The rearrangement joins TRBV5-6 to TRBJ2-7; weak D call: TRBD1 (7 bases). V was shortened by 4 bases and J by 9 bases, with 17 bases between the two germline ends. Germline V gene lookup returns CDR1 SGHDT and CDR2 YYEEEE. The CDR3 runs to 13 residues. In DNA form, the CDR3 reads TGTGCCAGCAGCGGGGGGACAGAGGATGTGCAGTACTTC. Protein: CASSGGTEDVQYF.

The V and J genes are TRBV27 and TRBJ1-2, with D uncertain. Germline V gene lookup returns CDR1 MNHEY and CDR2 SMNVEV (reference sequence). V lost 8 bases and J 0 bases, leaving 16 bases between the germline ends. This CDR3 is 15 amino acids long. The CDR3 DNA reads TGTGCCAGCTCCCCCACCGCAGGCTCTAACTATGGCTACACCTTC. Amino acids: CASSPTAGSNYGYTF.

The J gene is TRBJ2-7, the V gene TRBV6-6, with a weak D call TRBD1 (6 bases). Germline lookup yields CDR1 MNHNY and CDR2 SVGAGI (reference sequence). The CDR3 spans 15 residues. V gave up 5 bases and J gave up 4 bases, with 18 bases separating them. The CDR3 protein is CASSAGVHLRYEQYF. The CDR3 DNA reads TGTGCCAGCAGTGCAGGGGTCCACCTGCGGTACGAGCAGTACTTC.

This rearrangement joins TRBV10-1 to TRBJ1-6, with no clear D. The CDR3 extends over 16 amino acids. The germline V gene has CDR1 WNHNN and CDR2 SYGVQD (reference sequence). Trimming shortened V by 10 bases and J by 9 bases, and 25 bases separated the two germline ends. Here the CDR3 DNA reads TGCGCCACCTGTAAAAGGTGGGTCTTCGAGGGTTCACCCCTCCACTTT. Its translation: CATCKRWVFEGSPLHF.

The chain couples TRBV6-5 to TRBJ1-2; weak D call: TRBD1 (6 bases). Trimming removed 5 bases at V and 4 bases at J, with 14 bases between. The length of the CDR3 is 14 residues. Per the germline V gene, CDR1 is MNHEY and CDR2 is SVGAGI. The CDR3 loop is CASSPDRTRYGYTF. The CDR3 coding sequence is TGTGCCAGCAGTCCAGACAGGACTCGCTATGGCTACACCTTC.

The chain couples TRBV5-4 to TRBJ2-1, with 8 bases identical to TRBD2. The CDR3 runs to 15 residues. Looked up from germline, CDR1 is SGHNT and CDR2 is YYREEE (reference sequence). V shed 0 bases, J shed 5 bases, and the junction held 4 bases outside the gene matches. CDR3 DNA sequence: TGTGCCAGCAGCTTGGAAAACGGGGGGGACAATGAGCAGTTCTTC. This codes for CASSLENGGDNEQFF.